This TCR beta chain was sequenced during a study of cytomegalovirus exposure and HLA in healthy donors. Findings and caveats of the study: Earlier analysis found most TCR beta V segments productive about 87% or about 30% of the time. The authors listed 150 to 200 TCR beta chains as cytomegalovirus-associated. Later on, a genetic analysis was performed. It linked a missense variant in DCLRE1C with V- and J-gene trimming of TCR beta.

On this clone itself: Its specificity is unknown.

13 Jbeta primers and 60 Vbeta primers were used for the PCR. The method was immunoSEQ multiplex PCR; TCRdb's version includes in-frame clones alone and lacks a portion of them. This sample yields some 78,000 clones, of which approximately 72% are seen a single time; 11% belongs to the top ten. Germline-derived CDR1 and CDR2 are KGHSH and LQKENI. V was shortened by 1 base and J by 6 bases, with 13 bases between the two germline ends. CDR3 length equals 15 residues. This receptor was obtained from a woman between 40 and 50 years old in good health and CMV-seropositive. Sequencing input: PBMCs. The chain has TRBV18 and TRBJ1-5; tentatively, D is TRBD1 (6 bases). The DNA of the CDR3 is TGTGCCAGCTCACCACGCGCAGGGGACGGTCAGCCCCAGCATTTT. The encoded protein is CASSPRAGDGQPQHF. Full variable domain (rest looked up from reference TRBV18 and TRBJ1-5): NAGVMQNPRHLVRRRGQEARLRCSPMKGHSHVYWYRQLPEEGLKFMVYLQKENIIDESGMPKERFSAEFPKEGPSILRIQQVVRGDSAAYFCASSPRAGDGQPQHFGDGTRLSIL.